Below are 23 T cell receptor beta chains sequenced from a single sample in a study of identical twins. MiXCR, run by TCRdb on the 5' RACE reads, gives a single entry per CDR3 protein. The table includes roughly 690,000 distinct CDR3 sequences, approximately 21% detected once. The data were also submitted as part of a second study, on T cells expressing NK-cell markers.

Sequenced input: PBMCs. The receptors come from a woman between 18 and 30 years old in good health.

There are many counts of this clonotype. This sequence joins TRBV7-2 and TRBJ2-3, with TRBD2 matching 7 bases. The CDR3 covers 16 residues. Losses at the gene ends were 2 bases for V and 2 bases for J; bases not matched to a gene: 7. Germline V CDR1 and CDR2: SGHTA, FQGNSA. CDR3 DNA sequence: TGTGCCAGCAGCTTATTTAGGGCGGGAGTCACAGATACGCAGTATTTT. Translating gives CASSLFRAGVTDTQYF.

This rearrangement joins TRBV27 to TRBJ2-3; TRBD1 might be the D (6 bases). The CDR3 has 15 residues. The V gene's germline CDR1 is MNHEY and CDR2 SMNVEV (reference sequence). The V end was cut by 5 bases, the J end by 4 bases, with 16 bases between. Here the CDR3 reads CASSPSLGGSDTQYF. CDR3 nucleotide sequence: TGTGCCAGCAGTCCCTCTCTAGGGGGTTCAGATACGCAGTATTTT.

This clonotype was seen a handful of times. J is TRBJ2-3 and V is TRBV29-1, with a weak D call TRBD2 (6 bases). The V and J ends lost 5 bases and 3 bases respectively, with 9 bases between them. The germline V gene encodes CDR1 SQVTM and CDR2 ANQGSEA. The CDR3 covers 12 residues. The CDR3 here is CSVKEGTDTQYF. In DNA form, the CDR3 reads TGCAGCGTTAAGGAGGGGACAGATACGCAGTATTTT.

The chain is built from TRBV20-1 and TRBJ2-7; 9 bases are shared with TRBD1. There are 14 residues in the CDR3. The germline V gene encodes CDR1 DFQATT and CDR2 SNEGSKA (reference sequence). Trimming took 2 bases from V and 0 from J; bases not matched to a gene: 2. This chain's CDR3 is CSARLQGASYEQYF. In DNA, the CDR3 is TGCAGTGCTAGATTACAGGGGGCCTCCTACGAGCAGTACTTC.

On this clonotype itself: A much larger clone is a single base away; this may be a read error. The gene calls are TRBV3-1 and TRBJ2-1; a possible D gene is TRBD2 (5 bases). Germline CDR1 is LGHDT and CDR2 is YNNKEL (reference sequence). V was shortened by 4 bases and J by 8 bases, with 9 bases between the two germline ends. CDR3 length: 12 amino acids. The CDR3 loop reads CASSPTRDEQFF. The CDR3 coding sequence is TGTGCCAGCAGCCCCACTAGGGATGAGCAGTTCTTC.

This clonotype was seen more than once but under ten times. The gene calls are TRBV7-9 and TRBJ2-6, with D tentatively TRBD1 (6 bases). The CDR3 contains 17 residues. Germline CDR1 SEHNR, CDR2 FQNEAQ (reference sequence). The V and J ends lost 2 bases and 0 bases respectively, with 11 bases between them. Written as DNA, the CDR3 is TGTGCCAGCAGCTTAATCGGACAGAGCTCTGGGGCCAACGTCCTGACTTTC. Its translation is CASSLIGQSSGANVLTF.

The rearrangement links TRBV9 to TRBJ2-5, with 7 bases fitting TRBD2. CDR3 size: 15 residues. Per the germline V gene, CDR1 is SGDLS and CDR2 is YYNGEE. V gave up 0 bases and J gave up 5 bases; unmatched junction bases: 7. The CDR3 sequence is CASSVDGRLRETQYF. CDR3 DNA: TGTGCCAGCAGCGTAGACGGGAGGCTCCGGGAGACCCAGTACTTC. The entire variable domain, with the rest obtained from reference TRBV9 and TRBJ2-5, is as follows: DSGVTQTPKHLITATGQRVTLRCSPRSGDLSVYWYQQSLDQGLQFLIQYYNGEERAKGNILERFSAQQFPDLHSELNLSSLELGDSALYFCASSVDGRLRETQYFGPGTRLLVL.

This sequence joins TRBV6-2 or TRBV6-3 and TRBJ2-3; 7 nucleotides match TRBD1. CDR1 and CDR2 from the germline V gene are MNHEY and SVGEGT. This CDR3 is built from 14 residues. The trim removed 10 bases at V and 2 bases at J, leaving 9 bases unmatched. This CDR3 is CATLRDSYTDTQYF. The CDR3 DNA follows: TGTGCCACCCTCCGGGACAGCTACACAGATACGCAGTATTTT.

This clonotype has a handful of counts. The chain combines TRBV6-5 with TRBJ2-7; no clear D gene. Trimming removed 3 bases from V and 4 bases from J, with 13 bases in between. From germline, CDR1 is MNHEY and CDR2 SVGAGI. This CDR3 has 14 amino acids. This CDR3 reads CASSYSRLLYEQYF. The DNA of the CDR3 is TGTGCCAGCAGTTATTCCCGATTGTTGTACGAGCAGTACTTC.

This clonotype has a count of ten or more. J is TRBJ2-3 and V is TRBV5-1, with a weak D call TRBD1 (5 bases). CDR1 and CDR2 from the germline V gene are SGHRS and YFSETQ. There are 13 residues in the CDR3. Trimming cost V 4 bases and J 2 bases, with 8 bases left between them. The CDR3 region is CASSGANTDTQYF. The CDR3 DNA sequence: TGCGCCAGCAGCGGGGCGAACACAGATACGCAGTATTTT. Together with reference TRBV5-1 and TRBJ2-3, the CDR3 gives the full variable domain: KAGVTQTPRYLIKTRGQQVTLSCSPISGHRSVSWYQQTPGQGLQFLFEYFSETQRNKGNFPGRFSGRQFSNSRSEMNVSTLELGDSALYLCASSGANTDTQYFGPGTRLTVL.

This clonotype has just a few counts. The genes are TRBV12-3 or TRBV12-4 and TRBJ2-2, with unresolved D. The ends were cut back, 7 bases at V and 2 bases at J, with 14 bases in the middle. This CDR3 is 15 amino acids long. The CDR3 DNA is TGTGCCAGCACCCCCGGCGTATCAAACACCGGGGAGCTGTTTTTT. This sequence encodes CASTPGVSNTGELFF.

This clonotype has just a few counts. CDR3 sequence (DNA): TGCAGCGTTGCTGTGGGGTGGGCTAGCGGCTACGAGCAGTACTTC. It codes for CSVAVGWASGYEQYF. The chain has TRBV29-1 and TRBJ2-7, with 7 bases matching TRBD2. Per germline, CDR1 SQVTM and CDR2 ANQGSEA. V lost 4 bases, J lost 3 bases, and 12 bases stayed unmatched. CDR3 length: 15 residues.

The chain has TRBV5-1 and TRBJ2-2; weak D call: TRBD1 (5 bases). Germline CDR1 reads SGHRS; CDR2 reads YFSETQ. The CDR3 loop spans 14 amino acids. Trimming stripped 4 bases from V and 11 bases from J, with 18 bases between. The CDR3 region is CASSVTDSRYELFF. DNA of the CDR3: TGCGCCAGCAGCGTGACAGACAGCCGCTACGAGCTGTTTTTT.

There are a few counts of this clonotype. This chain connects TRBV6-5 to TRBJ2-3; 8 positions match TRBD1. V gave up 2 bases and J gave up 5 bases; unmatched junction bases: 6. The germline V gene encodes CDR1 MNHEY and CDR2 SVGAGI. The CDR3 runs 15 residues. In nucleotides, the CDR3 is TGTGCCAGCAGTTACACGGACAGGGCGGGAGATACGCAGTATTTT. Protein product: CASSYTDRAGDTQYF.

This chain joins TRBV15 and TRBJ2-5; no clear D gene. The V end was cut by 5 bases, the J end by 5 bases, with 15 bases between. Per the germline V gene, CDR1 is LNHNV and CDR2 is YYDKDF (reference sequence). This CDR3 is 14 amino acids long. CDR3 residues: CATSAGGRRETQYF. In DNA, the CDR3 is TGTGCCACCAGCGCCGGTGGAAGGCGGGAGACCCAGTACTTC.

The rearrangement links TRBV29-1 to TRBJ2-7, with D tentatively TRBD2 (5 bases). From germline, CDR1 is SQVTM and CDR2 ANQGSEA. V dropped 6 bases and J dropped 2 bases, with 17 bases sitting between them. The CDR3 totals 14 residues. CDR3 sequence reads: CSVETAGGTYEQYF. The CDR3 DNA follows: TGCAGCGTGGAGACTGCGGGTGGGACCTACGAGCAGTACTTC.

In this sample, this clonotype turned up a few times. The V gene is TRBV20-1, the J gene TRBJ2-2, with TRBD2 matching 8 bases. The J segment lost 2 bases and the V segment lost 5 bases, leaving 10 bases of the junction unmatched. Germline values: CDR1 DFQATT, CDR2 SNEGSKA (reference sequence). This CDR3 contains 16 residues. CDR3 nucleotides: TGCAGTGCTCCAACCTTTAGCGGGACTAACACCGGGGAGCTGTTTTTT. Its translation: CSAPTFSGTNTGELFF.

The V and J genes are TRBV20-1 and TRBJ2-1; TRBD2 aligns across 7 bases. V was clipped by 4 bases and J by 0 bases; unmatched bases: 9. Germline V gene lookup returns CDR1 DFQATT and CDR2 SNEGSKA (reference sequence). This CDR3 has 16 residues. CDR3 sequence (DNA): TGCAGTGCTATTCCGACTCGCGGGAGCTCCTACAATGAGCAGTTCTTC. It translates to CSAIPTRGSSYNEQFF.

The chain joins TRBV11-2 to TRBJ2-3; TRBD1 or TRBD2 may be the D gene (5 bases each). The V end was cut by 2 bases, the J end by 2 bases, with 11 bases between. The CDR3 runs 15 residues. Germline CDR1 reads SGHAT; CDR2 reads FQNNGV. The CDR3 here is CASSLSWGNTDTQYF. In nucleotides, the CDR3 is TGTGCCAGCAGCTTAAGTTGGGGGAACACAGATACGCAGTATTTT.

CDR3 DNA: TGTGCCAGCAGCCCCCCTAGCGGGAAGAGTTCCGGGGAGCTGTTTTTT. Its protein product is CASSPPSGKSSGELFF. J is TRBJ2-2 and V is TRBV6-1, with 9 bases that match TRBD2. V was clipped by 6 bases and J by 6 bases; unmatched bases: 11. Germline CDR1 and CDR2: MNHNS and SASEGT. The CDR3 has 16 amino acids.

This chain joins TRBV20-1 and TRBJ2-3; the D gene could be TRBD1 or TRBD2 (5 bases each). From germline, CDR1 is DFQATT and CDR2 SNEGSKA (reference sequence). CDR3 length: 14 amino acids. Trimming left V 4 bases short and J 2 bases short, with 13 bases between. CDR3 sequence (DNA): TGCAGTGCTACCTTGGGACGCCTCACAGATACGCAGTATTTT. As protein: CSATLGRLTDTQYF.

At least ten counts were recorded for this clonotype. The chain links TRBV6-1 to TRBJ2-3; D not certain. CDR1 and CDR2 from the germline V gene are MNHNS and SASEGT. The CDR3 has 16 amino acids. Trimming cost V 6 bases and J 2 bases, with 18 bases left between them. CDR3 bases: TGTGCCAGCAGGCATTTGGGGAAAGGCTACACAGATACGCAGTATTTT. Translation gives CASRHLGKGYTDTQYF.

This clonotype has just a few counts. V gene TRBV12-3 or TRBV12-4 combines with J gene TRBJ2-2, with D tentatively TRBD1 (5 bases). The V gene lost 4 bases and the J gene lost 7 bases, with 13 bases spanning the gap. CDR3 length: 14 residues. CDR3 in DNA: TGTGCCAGCAGTTGGGCAGGGCAGGGCGGGGAGCTGTTTTTT. This encodes CASSWAGQGGELFF.